One sample yielded the 26 T cell receptor beta chains listed below, sequenced in a study of blood T cell repertoires in COVID-19. Sequencing used immunoSEQ multiplex PCR; TCRdb keeps in-frame clones, though not all of them. The sample holds about 210,000 clones, just over 85% seen once. The sample was PBMCs or T cells enriched from blood (not recorded which). Receptor source: a woman between 40 and 55 years old with acute COVID-19.

The V and J genes are TRBV18 and TRBJ2-5; TRBD2 agrees at 8 bases. Germline values: CDR1 KGHSH, CDR2 LQKENI. This CDR3 region has 18 residues. V shed 1 base and J 4 bases; nucleotides not matched to a gene: 14. The CDR3 sequence is CASSPRPSGSATVETQYF. CDR3 bases: TGTGCCAGCTCACCACGTCCAAGCGGGAGCGCTACGGTAGAGACCCAGTACTTC.

This sequence joins TRBV11-2 and TRBJ2-7; TRBD2 aligns across 8 bases. V lost 0 bases and J lost 1; bases outside the gene matches: 2. Germline V gene data show CDR1 as SGHAT and CDR2 as FQNNGV. This CDR3 region has 15 residues. CDR3 coding DNA: TGTGCCAGCAGCTTAGAGACTAGCGCATCCTACGAGCAGTACTTC. Translating it yields CASSLETSASYEQYF.

The V gene is TRBV7-3, the J gene TRBJ2-3; D uncertain. The CDR3 is 14 amino acids. CDR1 SGHTA and CDR2 FQGTGA come from the germline V gene. The V gene lost 5 bases and the J gene lost 0 bases, with 9 bases spanning the gap. Here the CDR3 DNA reads TGTGCCAGCAGCAGGCTAGGAAGCACAGATACGCAGTATTTT. Translation gives CASSRLGSTDTQYF.

V usage is TRBV4-2 and J usage is TRBJ2-5, with TRBD2 matching over 7 bases. Germline V CDR1 and CDR2: LGHNA, YNFKEQ. This CDR3 has 14 amino acids. V shed 4 bases, J shed 5 bases, and the junction held 7 bases outside the gene matches. CDR3 bases: TGTGCCAGCAGCCTAGGACTAGGACGGGAGACCCAGTACTTC. Protein: CASSLGLGRETQYF.

The CDR3 region is CASSRGMAKNIQYF. Written as DNA, the CDR3 is TGTGCCAGTAGTCGCGGGATGGCCAAAAACATTCAGTACTTC. The V call is TRBV19, the J call TRBJ2-4, with a possible D match to TRBD2 (6 bases). V was pared by 5 bases and J by 1 base, with 9 bases between. This CDR3 region has 14 residues. The germline V gene encodes CDR1 LNHDA and CDR2 SQIVND (reference sequence).

The chain combines TRBV9 with TRBJ2-1; D might be TRBD2 (6 bases). This CDR3 is built from 13 residues. Trimming took 3 bases from V and 5 from J, leaving 9 bases between them. Germline loops: CDR1 SGDLS, CDR2 YYNGEE. CDR3 coding DNA: TGTGCCAGCAGCGCTCGGGGGAACAATGAGCAGTTCTTC. Translating it yields CASSARGNNEQFF.

V usage is TRBV9 and J usage is TRBJ1-2; maybe TRBD1 (6 bases). V dropped 3 bases and J dropped 2 bases, with 8 bases sitting between them. CDR3 length: 13 amino acids. Germline assignment: CDR1 SGDLS and CDR2 YYNGEE. The DNA of the CDR3 is TGTGCCAGCAGCGCCACAGGGAACTATGGCTACACCTTC. Translation gives CASSATGNYGYTF.

For this clone: A read error may produce the germline difference seen at one junction end. The V call is TRBV19, the J call TRBJ2-1; no reliable D call. Looked up from germline, CDR1 is LNHDA and CDR2 is SQIVND (reference sequence). The CDR3 runs 11 residues. CDR3 sequence (DNA): TGTGCCAGTAGTATTGGGCGAACAGAGCTCTTC. As protein: CASSIGRTELF.

This clone was observed a few times. J is TRBJ2-1 and V is TRBV2, with 15 bases matching TRBD2. Germline trimming cut 1 base from V and 10 bases from J; bases unmatched to any gene: 8. CDR3 length: 17 amino acids. CDR1 and CDR2 (germline): SNHLY, FYNNEI. DNA for the CDR3: TGTGCCAGCAGTGAAGGCTTTGGGACTAGCGGGAGGACGGAGCAGTTCTTC. It is translated as CASSEGFGTSGRTEQFF.

This chain connects TRBV28 to TRBJ2-7, with D tentatively TRBD1 (5 bases). The germline gives CDR1 MDHEN, CDR2 SYDVKM. The CDR3 runs 11 residues. V lost 4 bases and J 6 bases, leaving 7 bases between the germline ends. The CDR3 nucleotides are TGTGCCAGCAGTTCAGGGTTCGAGCAGTACTTC. It codes for CASSSGFEQYF.

This chain uses TRBV28 with TRBJ2-6, with 8 bases identical to TRBD1. From germline, CDR1 is MDHEN and CDR2 SYDVKM. Trimming cost V 6 bases and J 0 bases; bases outside gene matches: 7. CDR3 length equals 17 residues. This CDR3 reads CASRLRGQVSGANVLTF. The CDR3 DNA sequence: TGTGCCAGCAGACTAAGGGGACAGGTCTCTGGGGCCAACGTCCTGACTTTC.

The chain couples TRBV11-2 to TRBJ2-5; TRBD2 agrees at 13 bases. This CDR3 region has 15 residues. V was clipped by 5 bases and J by 7 bases; unmatched bases: 7. Per germline, CDR1 SGHAT and CDR2 FQNNGV. The CDR3: CASSRGLAGLTTQYF. In DNA form, the CDR3 reads TGTGCCAGCAGCCGGGGACTAGCGGGATTAACGACCCAGTACTTC.

The V and J genes are TRBV19 and TRBJ1-5; 8 bases are shared with TRBD1. Germline CDR1 reads LNHDA; CDR2 reads SQIVND (reference sequence). CDR3 size: 12 residues. The ends lost 10 bases at V and 5 bases at J; junction bases unmatched: 4. In DNA, the CDR3 is TGTGCCACAACAGGGGGTCATCAGCCCCAGCATTTT. Its translation is CATTGGHQPQHF.

This chain links TRBV19 with TRBJ2-7; D is possibly TRBD2 (6 bases). CDR1 LNHDA and CDR2 SQIVND come from the germline V gene (reference sequence). The CDR3 is made up of 15 amino acids. V was pared by 6 bases and J by 0 bases, with 15 bases between. The CDR3 DNA reads as TGTGCCAGTAGCCGAGGGACTGAGAGCTCCTACGAGCAGTACTTC. It specifies CASSRGTESSYEQYF.

The CDR3 sequence: CASSPRVTGTDTQYF. The CDR3 DNA sequence: TGCGCCAGCAGCCCGCGGGTCACAGGCACAGATACGCAGTATTTT. V usage is TRBV5-1 and J usage is TRBJ2-3; tentatively, D is TRBD2 (5 bases). Germline V CDR1 and CDR2: SGHRS, YFSETQ. This CDR3 is 15 amino acids long. V was shortened by 4 bases and J by 1 base, with 13 bases between the two germline ends.

The chain uses TRBV7-9 and TRBJ2-3; 10 nucleotides agree with TRBD2. The germline gives CDR1 SEHNR, CDR2 FQNEAQ (reference sequence). The J segment lost 1 base and the V segment lost 5 bases, leaving 3 bases of the junction unmatched. The CDR3 length is 15 residues. CDR3 sequence reads: CASSIGTSGTDTQYF. DNA for the CDR3: TGTGCCAGCAGCATCGGGACTAGCGGCACAGATACGCAGTATTTT.

The rearrangement links TRBV5-1 to TRBJ2-1, with a weak D call TRBD1 (6 bases). Germline loops: CDR1 SGHRS, CDR2 YFSETQ. CDR3 size: 16 residues. Deletions cut 2 bases from V and 15 bases from J, with 27 bases between. In nucleotides, the CDR3 is TGCGCCAGCAGCTTAGCCGGGACAAGAGAACAGGGATGGCTGTTCTTC. This encodes CASSLAGTREQGWLFF.

V is TRBV3-1 (or the pseudogene TRBV3-2) and J is TRBJ1-6; 9 nucleotides line up with TRBD1. V shed 1 base and J 8 bases; nucleotides not matched to a gene: 3. The CDR3 spans 15 residues. The V gene's germline CDR1 is LGHDT and CDR2 YNNKEL (reference sequence). In DNA form, the CDR3 reads TGTGCCAGCAGCCAAGGTTGGGACAGGGATTCACCCCTCCACTTT. Its translation is CASSQGWDRDSPLHF.

V gene TRBV28 combines with J gene TRBJ1-1; D unresolved. The ends were cut back, 6 bases at V and 3 bases at J, with 5 bases in the middle. The CDR3 spans 11 residues. The germline gives CDR1 MDHEN, CDR2 SYDVKM. CDR3 DNA: TGTGCCAGCAGCCACTACACTGAAGCTTTCTTT. Protein product: CASSHYTEAFF.

The V gene is TRBV19, the J gene TRBJ1-2; weak D call: TRBD1 (6 bases). CDR3 length equals 17 residues. Germline assignment: CDR1 LNHDA and CDR2 SQIVND (reference sequence). V was shortened by 3 bases and J by 2 bases, with 19 bases between the two germline ends. CDR3 protein: CASSISWIATGNYGYTF. In DNA form, the CDR3 reads TGTGCCAGTAGTATCAGTTGGATTGCGACAGGCAACTATGGCTACACCTTC.

The V gene is TRBV18, the J gene TRBJ1-1; tentative D call: TRBD1 (5 bases). Germline V lookup: CDR1 KGHSH, CDR2 LQKENI. V lost 2 bases and J 7 bases, leaving 11 bases between the germline ends. The CDR3 length is 13 residues. CDR3 nucleotide sequence: TGTGCCAGCTCACCAGGGTCAGGGCGTGAAGCTTTCTTT. It specifies CASSPGSGREAFF.

This clone appeared once. The V gene is TRBV7-9, the J gene TRBJ2-3; D possibly corresponds to TRBD2 (6 bases). Germline assignment: CDR1 SEHNR and CDR2 FQNEAQ (reference sequence). The CDR3 totals 15 residues. The V gene lost 3 bases and the J gene lost 3 bases, with 13 bases spanning the gap. The CDR3 spells CASSFFAGLTDTQYF. CDR3 DNA: TGTGCCAGCAGCTTTTTTGCGGGGCTTACAGATACGCAGTATTTT.

A word on this clone: At one end the junction does not follow the germline gene, possibly because of a read error. CDR3 sequence: CASSTTENNVQLQHF. CDR3 nucleotides: TGTGCCAGTAGTACGACAGAGAATAATGTTCAGCTCCAGCATTTT. The chain recombines TRBV19 with TRBJ1-5, with a weak D call TRBD1 (5 bases). This CDR3 is built from 15 residues. In germline, CDR1 is LNHDA, CDR2 SQIVND (reference sequence).

This clone was seen more than once but under ten times. The CDR3 region is CASSQANSGNTIYF. The CDR3 DNA follows: TGTGCCAGCAGTCAGGCCAACTCTGGAAACACCATATATTTT. The rearrangement joins TRBV2 to TRBJ1-3; no definite D call. Germline CDR1 is SNHLY and CDR2 is FYNNEI. Trimming took 5 bases from V and 0 from J, leaving 8 bases between them. The CDR3 is made up of 14 amino acids.

The chain couples TRBV6-5 to TRBJ1-5; 10 positions match TRBD1. There are 15 residues in the CDR3. V was clipped by 2 bases and J by 3 bases; unmatched bases: 1. CDR1 and CDR2 (germline): MNHEY, SVGAGI. CDR3 DNA: TGTGCCAGCAGTTACGGGACAGGGGTCAATCAGCCCCAGCATTTT. It yields the protein CASSYGTGVNQPQHF.

V gene TRBV27 combines with J gene TRBJ1-3; no reliable D call. Germline values: CDR1 MNHEY, CDR2 SMNVEV (reference sequence). This CDR3 spans 13 amino acids. V was shortened by 4 bases and J by 4 bases, with 8 bases between the two germline ends. The CDR3 sequence is CASSSRVGNTIYF. CDR3 in DNA: TGTGCCAGCAGTTCGAGGGTGGGAAACACCATATATTTT.